Below, 32 T cell receptor beta chains from the same sample are listed, as sequenced in a study of blood T cell repertoires in COVID-19. Data came from immunoSEQ multiplex PCR; TCRdb stores just in-frame clones and leaves some out. Here the sample spans a few hundred thousand clones, approximately 90% being singletons. Input material: PBMCs or T cells enriched from blood (not recorded which). These receptors came from a man between 25 and 39 years old who had recovered from COVID-19.

The V call is TRBV5-4, the J call TRBJ1-2; the match to TRBD1 covers 8 bases. The J segment lost 3 bases and the V segment lost 1 base, leaving 2 bases of the junction unmatched. CDR3 size: 14 residues. Germline CDR1 is SGHNT and CDR2 is YYREEE (reference sequence). The DNA for the CDR3 is TGTGCCAGCAGCTTGCAGGGGGCTGACTATGGCTACACCTTC. This sequence encodes CASSLQGADYGYTF.

The chain combines TRBV14 with TRBJ2-5; 7 nucleotides match TRBD1. V shed 1 base and J 5 bases; nucleotides not matched to a gene: 7. In germline, CDR1 is SGHDN, CDR2 FVKESK. The CDR3 spans 15 residues. The CDR3 is CASSQGRGRGETQYF. In DNA form, the CDR3 reads TGTGCCAGCAGCCAAGGAAGGGGGCGCGGGGAGACCCAGTACTTC.

V is TRBV2 and J is TRBJ1-5; 12 positions match TRBD1. Germline V gene lookup returns CDR1 SNHLY and CDR2 FYNNEI. This CDR3 region has 16 residues. The junction had 9 bases not matched to a gene; V was cut back by 4 bases and J by 8 bases. CDR3 nucleotides: TGTGCCAGCAGTGGATGGGACAGGGGGCGCATGGAGCCCCAGCATTTT. This sequence encodes CASSGWDRGRMEPQHF. Based on the CDR3 plus reference TRBV2 and TRBJ1-5, the full variable domain is EPEVTQTPSHQVTQMGQEVILRCVPISNHLYFYWYRQILGQKVEFLVSFYNNEISEKSEIFDDQFSVERPDGSNFTLKIRSTKLEDSAMYFCASSGWDRGRMEPQHFGDGTRLSIL.

The chain has TRBV28 and TRBJ2-1; 7 nucleotides agree with TRBD1. Looked up from germline, CDR1 is MDHEN and CDR2 is SYDVKM. The junction had 6 bases not matched to a gene; V was cut back by 1 base and J by 0 bases. This CDR3 spans 17 amino acids. The CDR3 nucleotides read TGTGCCAGCAGTTTATTTAGGACAGGAGCCTCCTACAATGAGCAGTTCTTC. Encoded protein: CASSLFRTGASYNEQFF. The variable domain in full, with the rest retrieved from reference TRBV28 and TRBJ2-1, is DVKVTQSSRYLVKRTGEKVFLECVQDMDHENMFWYRQDPGLGLRLIYFSYDVKMKEKGDIPEGYSVSREKKERFSLILESASTNQTSMYLCASSLFRTGASYNEQFFGPGTRLTVL.

The count of this clone is one. The chain employs TRBV4-3 and TRBJ1-3, with D hard to call. V gave up 1 base and J gave up 3 bases, with 10 bases separating them. CDR3 length: 15 residues. The germline CDR1 and CDR2 sequences are LGHNA and YSLEER. CDR3 sequence: CASSQAPLFGNTIYF. The CDR3 DNA reads TGCGCCAGCAGCCAAGCTCCCCTCTTTGGAAACACCATATATTTT.

V is TRBV7-8 and J is TRBJ2-7; 7 positions agree with TRBD2. Germline values: CDR1 SGHVS, CDR2 FQNEAQ. V trimming: 2 bases; J trimming: 4 bases; junction bases outside the gene matches: 8. This CDR3 has 15 amino acids. CDR3 in DNA: TGTGCCAGCAGCTTAAAGCGGGGAAAGATTTACGAGCAGTACTTC. As protein: CASSLKRGKIYEQYF.

The chain is built from TRBV18 and TRBJ2-7, with 8 bases matching TRBD1. There are 15 residues in the CDR3. Losses at the gene ends were 4 bases for V and 6 bases for J; bases not matched to a gene: 11. Germline CDR1 is KGHSH and CDR2 is LQKENI. CDR3 DNA sequence: TGTGCCAGCTCACAATACGGACAGGGATCTCTCGAGCAGTACTTC. Its protein product is CASSQYGQGSLEQYF.

This chain uses TRBV9 with TRBJ1-2; maybe TRBD1 (5 bases). The CDR3 length is 15 residues. The germline V gene encodes CDR1 SGDLS and CDR2 YYNGEE. V lost 0 bases and J lost 3, with 12 bases in between. The CDR3 is CASSVDPGWDYGYTF. Written as DNA, the CDR3 is TGTGCCAGCAGCGTAGATCCAGGGTGGGACTATGGCTACACCTTC.

The chain carries TRBV7-2 and TRBJ1-5; TRBD1 agrees at 7 bases. CDR1 and CDR2 (germline): SGHTA, FQGNSA. The CDR3 consists of 14 residues. V shed 1 base, J shed 9 bases, and the junction held 6 bases outside the gene matches. This CDR3 is CASSLVQGSWPQHF. For the CDR3, the DNA is TGTGCCAGCAGCTTAGTACAGGGGAGCTGGCCCCAGCATTTT.

The CDR3: CSANKGDDIQYF. For the CDR3, the DNA is TGCAGCGCAAATAAGGGGGACGACATTCAGTACTTC. This sequence joins TRBV29-1 and TRBJ2-4; TRBD1 is a possible D gene (6 bases). The CDR3 runs to 12 residues. The V and J ends lost 7 bases and 8 bases respectively, with 15 bases between them. Germline lookup yields CDR1 SQVTM and CDR2 ANQGSEA.

CDR3: CASSLTGLNTEAFF. The CDR3 DNA reads TGTGCCAGCAGTTTAACAGGGCTGAACACTGAAGCTTTCTTT. The rearrangement joins TRBV27 to TRBJ1-1; a weak D match, TRBD1 (6 bases). CDR3 length: 14 amino acids. The V end lost 2 bases, the J end lost 0 bases, and 7 bases lay between the germline ends. Germline V lookup: CDR1 MNHEY, CDR2 SMNVEV (reference sequence).

The V and J genes are TRBV25-1 and TRBJ2-1; 10 bases line up with TRBD2. With V trimmed by 2 bases and J by 7 bases, 11 bases remained unmatched. The germline CDR1 and CDR2 sequences are MGHDK and SYGVNS. CDR3 length equals 17 residues. CDR3 coding DNA: TGTGCCAGCAGTGAAGGGCGCCCGGGACTAGCGAGAAATGAGCAGTTCTTC. This translates into CASSEGRPGLARNEQFF.

The chain couples TRBV5-4 to TRBJ2-7; TRBD2 matches at 13 bases. Germline values: CDR1 SGHNT, CDR2 YYREEE (reference sequence). This CDR3 spans 15 amino acids. With V trimmed by 3 bases and J by 3 bases, 3 bases remained unmatched. CDR3 nucleotides: TGTGCCAGCAGCTATACTAGCGGGGGGGACTACGAGCAGTACTTC. Protein: CASSYTSGGDYEQYF.

In its sample, this clone was seen once. This chain links TRBV19 with TRBJ1-4, with TRBD1 matching over 7 bases. The germline V gene has CDR1 LNHDA and CDR2 SQIVND (reference sequence). This CDR3 region has 12 residues. Trimming removed 7 bases from V and 7 bases from J; junction bases left unmatched: 3. The CDR3 is CASTGGSEKLFF. The CDR3, as DNA: TGTGCCAGTACAGGGGGTTCTGAAAAACTGTTTTTT.

The J gene is TRBJ2-3, the V gene TRBV3-1 (or the pseudogene TRBV3-2), with D tentatively TRBD1 (6 bases). Germline V CDR1 and CDR2: LGHDT, YNNKEL (reference sequence). Trimming removed 0 bases at V and 4 bases at J, with 23 bases between. This CDR3 region has 19 residues. In nucleotides, the CDR3 is TGTGCCAGCAGCCAAGATCGCCTTGGGGCAGGGGTTTTGGCAGATACGCAGTATTTT. As protein: CASSQDRLGAGVLADTQYF.

The rearrangement uses TRBV29-1 and TRBJ2-1, with 12 bases fitting TRBD2. The CDR3 is made up of 14 amino acids. Trimming at V came to 2 bases and at J to 5 bases, leaving 1 base not matched to a gene. Germline V gene sequence: CDR1 SQVTM, CDR2 ANQGSEA. The CDR3 loop is CSVERTSGNNEQFF. The CDR3 DNA reads TGCAGCGTTGAAAGGACTAGCGGGAACAATGAGCAGTTCTTC.

This clone was detected a few times. The CDR3 loop reads CASSTTSGNGETQYF. Here the CDR3 DNA reads TGTGCCAGTAGTACGACTAGCGGGAATGGCGAGACCCAGTACTTC. This chain joins TRBV19 and TRBJ2-5; 11 bases fit TRBD2. Losses at the gene ends were 4 bases for V and 5 bases for J; bases not matched to a gene: 6. This CDR3 has 15 residues. Germline values: CDR1 LNHDA, CDR2 SQIVND (reference sequence).

This rearrangement joins TRBV6-2 or TRBV6-3 to TRBJ2-5; D is undetermined. The CDR3 is 12 amino acids. The V and J ends lost 2 bases and 4 bases respectively, with 5 bases between them. In germline, CDR1 is MNHEY, CDR2 SVGEGT. CDR3 in amino acids: CASSYRGETQYF. As DNA, the CDR3 is TGTGCCAGCAGTTACCGCGGAGAGACCCAGTACTTC.

This clone occurred once. J is TRBJ1-6 and V is TRBV11-2; 7 bases match TRBD1. Germline loops: CDR1 SGHAT, CDR2 FQNNGV. This CDR3 is built from 17 residues. J lost 1 base, V lost 5 bases, and 8 bases had no gene match. CDR3 nucleotide sequence: TGTGCCAGCAGCGCGCGACAGGGCAAATCCTATAATTCACCCCTCCACTTT. Its translation is CASSARQGKSYNSPLHF.

The V gene is TRBV5-4, the J gene TRBJ2-7; 8 nucleotides match TRBD1. V shed 3 bases, J shed 1 base, and the junction held 6 bases outside the gene matches. Germline lookup yields CDR1 SGHNT and CDR2 YYREEE (reference sequence). CDR3 length: 15 amino acids. CDR3 in DNA: TGTGCCAGCAGCTCGAAGGACAGGGCTTCCTACGAGCAGTACTTC. Protein sequence: CASSSKDRASYEQYF.

The chain couples TRBV18 to TRBJ2-3; 10 nucleotides align to TRBD2. The ends lost 5 bases at V and 7 bases at J; junction bases unmatched: 12. Germline-derived CDR1 and CDR2 are KGHSH and LQKENI. CDR3 length: 16 residues. The CDR3, as DNA: TGTGCCAGCTCAAACACCGGGACTAGCGTTGGTTATACGCAGTATTTT. The encoded protein is CASSNTGTSVGYTQYF.

The chain carries TRBV5-1 and TRBJ1-3; no clear D. CDR1 SGHRS and CDR2 YFSETQ come from the germline V gene. There are 14 residues in the CDR3. Trimming stripped 0 bases from V and 4 bases from J, with 8 bases between. This CDR3 reads CASSLASRGNTIYF. DNA of the CDR3: TGCGCCAGCAGCTTGGCATCGCGAGGAAACACCATATATTTT. Combining the CDR3 with reference TRBV5-1 and TRBJ1-3 gives the whole variable domain KAGVTQTPRYLIKTRGQQVTLSCSPISGHRSVSWYQQTPGQGLQFLFEYFSETQRNKGNFPGRFSGRQFSNSRSEMNVSTLELGDSALYLCASSLASRGNTIYFGEGSWLTVV.

V is TRBV2 and J is TRBJ1-5, with D possibly being TRBD1 (5 bases). V shed 2 bases and J shed 1 base, with 12 bases lying between them. CDR1 is SNHLY, CDR2 FYNNEI, per germline. This CDR3 region has 16 residues. The CDR3 loop reads CASSEYAGPSNQPQHF. The CDR3 DNA reads as TGTGCCAGCAGTGAATACGCAGGGCCCAGCAATCAGCCCCAGCATTTT.

This clone was observed a single time. V gene TRBV9 combines with J gene TRBJ2-3, with 7 bases lining up with TRBD2. Germline trimming cut 1 base from V and 7 bases from J; bases unmatched to any gene: 6. Looked up from germline, CDR1 is SGDLS and CDR2 is YYNGEE. The CDR3 covers 14 residues. The CDR3 DNA reads as TGTGCCAGCAGCGTATTGGGGGAGGGCCATACGCAGTATTTT. It yields the protein CASSVLGEGHTQYF.

The chain links TRBV7-2 to TRBJ2-1; D perhaps matches TRBD2 (6 bases). The CDR3 has 15 amino acids. The ends were cut back, 0 bases at V and 7 bases at J, with 13 bases in the middle. Germline CDR1 SGHTA, CDR2 FQGNSA. In DNA, the CDR3 is TGTGCCAGCAGCTTAGCATGGCGGGGTGGGAATGAGCAGTTCTTC. It yields the protein CASSLAWRGGNEQFF.

V gene TRBV7-9 combines with J gene TRBJ2-3; D remains unclear. CDR1 and CDR2 from the germline V gene are SEHNR and FQNEAQ (reference sequence). V was clipped by 6 bases and J by 4 bases, with 14 bases between them. The CDR3 extends over 14 amino acids. In DNA form, the CDR3 reads TGTGCCAGCAGATACAGTGTTGTGCCAGATACGCAGTATTTT. Protein sequence: CASRYSVVPDTQYF.

This rearrangement joins TRBV6-5 to TRBJ1-1; 7 nucleotides match TRBD1. Germline CDR1 is MNHEY and CDR2 is SVGAGI. There are 15 residues in the CDR3. After removal of 6 bases from V and 0 bases from J, the junction contained 7 bases not matched to a gene. The CDR3 region is CASSSGQVMNTEAFF. The CDR3 DNA follows: TGTGCCAGCAGCTCCGGACAGGTAATGAACACTGAAGCTTTCTTT.

V and J are TRBV30 and TRBJ1-5; 9 bases are a match to TRBD1. V lost 2 bases and J lost 4; bases outside the gene matches: 15. The V gene's germline CDR1 is GTSNPN and CDR2 SVGIG (reference sequence). The CDR3 consists of 18 residues. CDR3 DNA sequence: TGTGCCTGGAGTCGTTCTACCCGTCGGACAGGGGCGAATCAGCCCCAGCATTTT. Encoded protein: CAWSRSTRRTGANQPQHF.

The chain carries TRBV30 and TRBJ2-3; 15 bases align to TRBD2. The germline CDR1 and CDR2 sequences are GTSNPN and SVGIG (reference sequence). The CDR3 has 18 amino acids. The J segment lost 6 bases and the V segment lost 2 bases, leaving 12 bases of the junction unmatched. The CDR3 region has the DNA TGTGCCTGGAGTCACGCCGGGACTAGCGGGGGGAGGCGTGATACGCAGTATTTT. Its translation is CAWSHAGTSGGRRDTQYF.

The chain combines TRBV29-1 with TRBJ2-1; 13 bases align to TRBD2. Germline CDR1 reads SQVTM; CDR2 reads ANQGSEA. CDR3 length: 14 residues. The junction had 8 bases not matched to a gene; V was cut back by 7 bases and J by 8 bases. CDR3 sequence: CSDGLAGVFDEQFF. As DNA, the CDR3 is TGCAGCGACGGACTAGCGGGAGTTTTCGATGAGCAGTTCTTC.

The chain is built from TRBV11-2 and TRBJ1-4; no firm D call. The CDR3 consists of 16 residues. CDR1 and CDR2 from the germline V gene are SGHAT and FQNNGV. Trimming took 4 bases from V and 6 from J, leaving 18 bases between them. The CDR3 bases are TGTGCCAGCAGCTCTCGATCGGGGTTCGAGGATGAAAAACTGTTTTTT. It yields the protein CASSSRSGFEDEKLFF.

The rearrangement joins TRBV4-1 to TRBJ1-1; D gene unclear. V was shortened by 4 bases and J by 6 bases, with 12 bases between the two germline ends. Germline CDR1 and CDR2: MGHRA and YSYEKL. This CDR3 is built from 13 residues. This chain's CDR3 is CASSLQRGSEAFF. The DNA for the CDR3 is TGCGCCAGCAGCCTCCAGCGGGGTTCTGAAGCTTTCTTT.